The 21 T cell receptor beta chains presented below share a single source sample, sequenced in a study of blood T cell repertoires in COVID-19. Sequencing was performed with immunoSEQ multiplex PCR; in TCRdb, only in-frame clones are kept and a portion is missing. The sample lists some 250,000 clones, around 89% occurring once. The specimen was peripheral blood. Source of these receptors: a woman between 40 and 50 years old who had recovered from COVID-19.

CDR3 sequence: CASSKSELGDTQYF. As DNA, the CDR3 is TGTGCCAGCAGCAAAAGCGAGTTGGGAGATACGCAGTATTTT. V gene TRBV9 combines with J gene TRBJ2-3; D ambiguous. V lost 4 bases, J lost 5 bases, and 14 bases lay in between. The V gene's germline CDR1 is SGDLS and CDR2 YYNGEE. The CDR3 spans 14 residues.

The chain employs TRBV4-3 and TRBJ2-1; TRBD1 might be the D (6 bases). CDR3 length equals 15 residues. V was pared by 1 base and J by 1 base, with 8 bases between. Per the germline V gene, CDR1 is LGHNA and CDR2 is YSLEER. Here the CDR3 reads CASSQGQGSYNEQFF. Here the CDR3 DNA reads TGCGCCAGCAGCCAAGGGCAGGGGTCCTACAATGAGCAGTTCTTC.

The genes are TRBV30 and TRBJ2-1; D gene ambiguous. Looked up from germline, CDR1 is GTSNPN and CDR2 is SVGIG (reference sequence). Trimming left V 0 bases short and J 7 bases short, with 4 bases between. This CDR3 spans 11 amino acids. CDR3 region: CAWSVLNEQFF. CDR3 nucleotide sequence: TGTGCCTGGAGTGTTCTTAATGAGCAGTTCTTC.

V is TRBV21-1 and J is TRBJ1-3; no check of the table's D call, TRBD1, against the DNA was made. TRBV21-1 is a pseudogene locus. The CDR3 contains 16 residues. Written as DNA, the CDR3 is TGTGCCAGCAGCACCCCGGGACAGACCTCTGGAAACACCATATATTTT. Residues: CASSTPGQTSGNTIYF.

The chain carries TRBV19 and TRBJ1-2; perhaps TRBD1 as D (5 bases). Germline V CDR1 and CDR2: LNHDA, SQIVND (reference sequence). The V and J ends lost 5 bases and 4 bases respectively, with 14 bases between them. This CDR3 has 14 amino acids. CDR3 DNA sequence: TGTGCCAGTAGTCCCACGACAGTCTCCTATGGCTACACCTTC. This codes for CASSPTTVSYGYTF.

The chain carries TRBV10-1 and TRBJ2-7, with D possibly TRBD2 on 7 matching bases. In germline, CDR1 is WNHNN, CDR2 SYGVQD (reference sequence). This CDR3 has 13 amino acids. Trimming shortened V by 4 bases and J by 7 bases, and 14 bases separated the two germline ends. The CDR3 DNA reads as TGCGCCAGCAGTGGGGGGGGCGAGAGAGAGCAGTACGTC. Translating it yields CASSGGGEREQYV.

This clone has just a few counts. This chain links TRBV23-1 with TRBJ2-7, with D tentatively TRBD1 (6 bases). TRBV23-1 is assigned to the ORF class and has an uncertain function. CDR3 length: 15 amino acids. V gave up 0 bases and J gave up 3 bases, with 12 bases separating them. The CDR3 sequence: CASSQSPTGSYEQYV. DNA of the CDR3: TGCGCCAGCAGTCAATCGCCGACAGGCAGCTACGAGCAGTACGTC.

The chain carries TRBV9 and TRBJ2-3; 7 nucleotides line up with TRBD2. This CDR3 comprises 15 residues. J gave up 0 bases and V 4 bases, and 5 bases lay outside the gene matches. CDR1 and CDR2 from the germline V gene are SGDLS and YYNGEE. The CDR3 spells CASSSSGTSTDTQYF. The CDR3 DNA reads TGTGCCAGCAGCAGCAGCGGGACTAGCACAGATACGCAGTATTTT.

The chain joins TRBV5-1 to TRBJ2-4; 7 bases are a match to TRBD2. The V and J ends lost 4 bases and 5 bases, in that order; junction bases with no gene match: 3. Germline CDR1 and CDR2: SGHRS and YFSETQ. The CDR3 is made up of 13 amino acids. The CDR3 DNA reads TGCGCCAGCAGCCCCCGGGGGGAAAACATTCAGTACTTC. This encodes CASSPRGENIQYF. Variable domain in full (rest from reference TRBV5-1 and TRBJ2-4): KAGVTQTPRYLIKTRGQQVTLSCSPISGHRSVSWYQQTPGQGLQFLFEYFSETQRNKGNFPGRFSGRQFSNSRSEMNVSTLELGDSALYLCASSPRGENIQYFGAGTRLSVL.

The rearrangement uses TRBV11-1 and TRBJ2-1; D is perhaps TRBD1 (6 bases). Trimming shortened V by 5 bases and J by 4 bases, and 9 bases separated the two germline ends. The germline V gene encodes CDR1 SGHAT and CDR2 FQDESV (reference sequence). CDR3 length: 13 residues. CDR3 DNA sequence: TGTGCCAGCAGCCCGGGACAATACAATGAGCAGTTCTTC. Protein product: CASSPGQYNEQFF.

This chain uses TRBV19 with TRBJ1-4; D is unclear. V lost 6 bases, J lost 7 bases, and 15 bases lay in between. The CDR3 extends over 14 amino acids. Per germline, CDR1 LNHDA and CDR2 SQIVND (reference sequence). The DNA for the CDR3 is TGTGCCAGTAGCCCCATTAGGGCGGGTGAAAAACTGTTTTTT. Its translation is CASSPIRAGEKLFF.

The rearrangement uses TRBV6-6 and TRBJ2-7, with a weak D call TRBD2 (6 bases). V was shortened by 7 bases and J by 0 bases, with 19 bases between the two germline ends. The germline CDR1 and CDR2 sequences are MNHNY and SVGAGI (reference sequence). CDR3 size: 16 residues. CDR3 sequence: CASTQDVGTPSYEQYF. The CDR3 DNA reads as TGTGCCAGCACCCAGGACGTCGGGACTCCCTCCTACGAGCAGTACTTC.

The chain recombines TRBV14 with TRBJ2-1; 14 bases map to TRBD2. The length of the CDR3 is 20 residues. From germline, CDR1 is SGHDN and CDR2 FVKESK. J was trimmed by 10 bases and V by 4 bases; bases with no gene match: 21. CDR3 sequence reads: CASSLRPGLAGAKHRGEQFF. CDR3 sequence (DNA): TGTGCCAGCAGCCTACGACCGGGACTAGCGGGAGCGAAGCATCGAGGGGAGCAGTTCTTC.

This clone was seen more than once but under ten times. An end of the junction does not agree with germline; a read error may underlie this. The CDR3 DNA follows: TGTGCCAGCAGCCTAGCGGGAGTTGAGCAGTTCTTC. Encoded protein: CASSLAGVEQFF. The V and J genes are TRBV7-9 and TRBJ2-1; TRBD2 matches at 10 bases. The CDR3 is 12 amino acids. The germline V gene has CDR1 SEHNR and CDR2 FQNEAQ (reference sequence).

The chain couples TRBV5-4 to TRBJ1-4; 7 bases map to TRBD1. V lost 4 bases to trimming and J lost 0 bases; unmatched junction nucleotides: 12. The CDR3 sequence is 18 residues long. In germline, CDR1 is SGHNT, CDR2 YYREEE (reference sequence). The CDR3 coding sequence is TGTGCCAGCAGCCCCGGACAGGCCGGTAGGGCAACTAATGAAAAACTGTTTTTT. Amino acids: CASSPGQAGRATNEKLFF.

The V call is TRBV4-3, the J call TRBJ2-7; D is perhaps TRBD2 (6 bases). This CDR3 contains 15 residues. V was shortened by 0 bases and J by 3 bases, with 12 bases between the two germline ends. In germline, CDR1 is LGHNA, CDR2 YSLEER. Written as DNA, the CDR3 is TGCGCCAGCAGCCAAGAGGGGCGGGGAAGCTACGAGCAGTACTTC. Encoded protein: CASSQEGRGSYEQYF.

The V call is TRBV7-9, the J call TRBJ1-4; D uncertain. V was trimmed by 5 bases and J by 3 bases, leaving 10 bases between them. This CDR3 comprises 14 residues. Looked up from germline, CDR1 is SEHNR and CDR2 is FQNEAQ (reference sequence). CDR3 in amino acids: CASSPGLANEKLFF. The CDR3 DNA sequence: TGTGCCAGCAGCCCCGGTTTGGCTAATGAAAAACTGTTTTTT. Variable domain in full (rest from reference TRBV7-9 and TRBJ1-4): DTGVSQNPRHKITKRGQNVTFRCDPISEHNRLYWYRQTLGQGPEFLTYFQNEAQLEKSRLLSDRFSAERPKGSFSTLEIQRTEQGDSAMYLCASSPGLANEKLFFGSGTQLSVL.

The CDR3 here is CASSLAGGGRSYEQYF. CDR3 in DNA: TGTGCCAGCAGCTTGGCCGGCGGGGGCCGTTCCTACGAGCAGTACTTC. The chain couples TRBV5-6 to TRBJ2-7; D possibly corresponds to TRBD2 (7 bases). This CDR3 comprises 16 residues. Per the germline V gene, CDR1 is SGHDT and CDR2 is YYEEEE. Trimming pared 0 bases from V and 1 base from J, leaving 14 bases between. The whole variable domain, filled in from reference TRBV5-6 and TRBJ2-7, reads DAGVTQSPTHLIKTRGQQVTLRCSPKSGHDTVSWYQQALGQGPQFIFQYYEEEERQRGNFPDRFSGHQFPNYSSELNVNALLLGDSALYLCASSLAGGGRSYEQYFGPGTRLTVT.

The V call is TRBV7-8, the J call TRBJ2-7; 7 nucleotides match TRBD2. The V gene end was trimmed by 10 bases and the J gene end by 3 bases; junction bases not matched to a gene: 12. Germline values: CDR1 SGHVS, CDR2 FQNEAQ. The CDR3 loop spans 14 amino acids. CDR3 in amino acids: CATVGGGSSYEQYF. DNA for the CDR3: TGTGCCACGGTGGGCGGCGGGAGTAGCTACGAGCAGTACTTC.

CDR3 amino acids: CASSAPGANRGSNYGYTF. The DNA for the CDR3 is TGTGCCAGCAGCGCGCCGGGGGCAAACAGGGGTTCCAACTATGGCTACACCTTC. This chain connects TRBV9 to TRBJ1-2; 7 positions match TRBD1. CDR1 is SGDLS, CDR2 YYNGEE, per germline. J gave up 2 bases and V 3 bases, and 16 bases lay outside the gene matches. This CDR3 spans 18 amino acids.

The sample holds one count of this clone. The chain couples TRBV7-6 to TRBJ1-1; possible D gene TRBD1, 5 bases. The CDR3 is made up of 15 amino acids. V was trimmed by 1 base and J by 4 bases, leaving 13 bases between them. Germline V gives CDR1 SGHVS, CDR2 FNYEAQ. The CDR3 coding sequence is TGTGCCAGCAGCTTAGGGGCCGGGGGTGGCACTGAAGCTTTCTTT. Translating it yields CASSLGAGGGTEAFF.